Below are 7 T cell receptor beta chains sequenced from a single sample in a study of CXCR3-negative and CXCR3-positive naive CD8 T cells. Carrying UMI labels, the TRB cDNA libraries were prepared through 5' RACE. TCRdb reprocessed the 5' RACE reads and reports one entry per CDR3 protein, with no DNA. This sample's clone table lists some 130,000 distinct CDR3 sequences. The sample consisted of naive CXCR3- CD8+ T cells from blood. Subset here: CD45RO-CCR7+CD27+CD95- naive CD8+ T cells lacking CXCR3 (TNR3-). These receptor sequences come from a human donor in good health. Some clones in this sample may be carry-over from other donors' samples.

The chain links TRBV6-2 or TRBV6-3 to TRBJ2-1; TCRdb proposes TRBD1, but this gene call is untestable without DNA. Germline lookup yields CDR1 MNHEY and CDR2 SVGEGT. This CDR3 comprises 14 residues. The CDR3: CASSWLRGGDEQFF.

The chain has TRBV4-3 and TRBJ2-7; the TRBD1 assignment by TCRdb is unverifiable without DNA. The CDR3 spans 17 residues. The germline V gene encodes CDR1 LGHNA and CDR2 YSLEER. The CDR3: CASSQDIAGGSSYEQYF.

The chain employs TRBV5-6 and TRBJ2-7; TCRdb's D call of TRBD1 is untestable without DNA. The CDR3 is 16 residues long. The germline CDR1 and CDR2 sequences are SGHDT and YYEEEE. The CDR3 reads CASSQEVTGYPYEQYF.

V is TRBV7-9 and J is TRBJ2-7; without DNA, the TCRdb call of TRBD1 cannot be checked. Germline-derived CDR1 and CDR2 are SEHNR and FQNEAQ (reference sequence). This CDR3 is built from 15 residues. The CDR3 spells CASSFGAGIGYEQYF.

The chain links TRBV27 to TRBJ1-5. Germline-derived CDR1 and CDR2 are MNHEY and SMNVEV (reference sequence). This CDR3 has 13 amino acids. This chain's CDR3 is CASSWRSNQPQHF.

The chain recombines TRBV7-8 with TRBJ2-5. Germline loops: CDR1 SGHVS, CDR2 FQNEAQ. The CDR3 consists of 13 residues. The CDR3 spells CASTLYGQETQYF.

The J gene is TRBJ2-2, the V gene TRBV6-5. The length of the CDR3 is 15 residues. The V gene's germline CDR1 is MNHEY and CDR2 SVGAGI. The CDR3 sequence is CASSSSSGGTGELFF.